This T cell receptor (beta chain) was profiled in a study of T cell repertoires in cytomegalovirus infection (dated by TCRdb to between 2018 and 2021). About the full investigation: Peptide stimulations targeted recently identified HLA-C-restricted CMV epitopes, whose presentation resists viral immunomodulation, together with well-studied HLA-B-restricted epitopes. The HLA type of each donor mattered for the analysis, because public TCR beta signatures pointed to carriage of CMV infection along with the matching HLA type.

This sample's treatment or condition label indicates: in vitro stimulation with specific CMV peptide epitopes to enrich CMV-specific T cells. The CDR3, cysteine through phenylalanine, is 13 amino acids long. Just the 39-base CDR3 DNA is kept, in frame starting at base 1. The junction carries 13 bases between V and J, which are trimmed by 8 bases and 2 bases respectively. Looking up the germline V gene yields CDR1 WSHSY and CDR2 SAAADI. As regards this clonotype: This clone's antigen is unknown. The sample holds no much larger clone one base away, and base qualities are not on file.

Sequencing was performed on an Illumina HiSeq 1500. TCRdb took the public reads, trimmed them with fastp at Q25, ran MiXCR for clone calling and kept in-frame beta chains. Each record represents a unique CDR3 protein, reported with the most common genes and DNA among its rows. For this sample there are about 700,000 distinct CDR3 sequences; around a third appear just once. Together, the top ten hold 15% to 20% of the sample. Overall study results and their limits: In both this cohort and an independent cohort of more than 350 donors, the cumulative frequency of public TCR beta family members distinguished carriers of CMV infection plus the relevant HLA type. The ex vivo response was dominated by HLA-C-restricted CMV-specific TCR beta clonotypes, which also provided the single most frequent clonotype in two of eight donors.

The chain couples TRBV10-2 to TRBJ2-7; TRBD2 might be the D gene, on 6 matching bases. Source: cultured PBMCs, taken from culture after CMV antigen stimulation. This receptor was obtained from a human donor in good health (CMV status not recorded). Some clones in this sample may be carry-over from other donors' samples. Here the CDR3 is given as CASAPGLTYEQYF. The DNA sequence is as follows: TGCGCCAGCGCCCCGGGACTGACCTACGAGCAGTACTTC.